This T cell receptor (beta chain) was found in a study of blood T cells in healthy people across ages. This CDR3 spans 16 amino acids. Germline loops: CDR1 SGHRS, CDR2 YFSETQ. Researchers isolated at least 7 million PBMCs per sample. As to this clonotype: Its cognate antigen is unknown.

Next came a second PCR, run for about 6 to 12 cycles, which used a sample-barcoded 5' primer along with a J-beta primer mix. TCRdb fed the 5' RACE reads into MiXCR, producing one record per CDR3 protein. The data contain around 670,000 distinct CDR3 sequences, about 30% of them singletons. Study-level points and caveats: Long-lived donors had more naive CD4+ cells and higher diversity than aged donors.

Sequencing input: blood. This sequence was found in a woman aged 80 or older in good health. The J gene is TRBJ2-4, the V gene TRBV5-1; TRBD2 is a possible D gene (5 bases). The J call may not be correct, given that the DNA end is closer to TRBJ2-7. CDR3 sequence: CASSAGLPSESLEQYF. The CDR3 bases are TGCGCCAGCAGCGCCGGACTTCCCTCAGAATCTCTCGAGCAGTACTTC.